The source of this T cell receptor beta chain is a study of human T cells and chemical hapten exposure. General observations from the study: Large CDR3 similarity clusters arose significantly more often from expanded TCRs than from controls.

Time point indicated: pre-sensitization, week 0. Indicated treatment: therapeutic diphenylcyclopropenone sensitization with weekly scalp DPC. Germline V gene sequence: CDR1 PRHDT, CDR2 FYEKMQ (reference sequence). The ends were cut back, 5 bases at V and 2 bases at J, with 13 bases in the middle. This CDR3 has 14 residues. Library construction involved attaching unique molecular identifiers to individual cDNA molecules, which allowed quantitative, reproducible TCR counting. TCRdb redid the calling of the RACE reads with MiXCR, one entry per CDR3 protein. The profile shows some 360,000 distinct CDR3 sequences, 5.1% of them singletons. In this sample, this clonotype turned up many times. What it binds is unknown.

The sequence was collected from a woman aged 45-65 years with alopecia areata. Some clones in this sample may be carry-over from other donors' samples. This specimen was whole blood, taken in connection with sensitization to the hapten diphenylcyclopropenone (DPC). The gene calls are TRBV13 and TRBJ2-7; either TRBD1 or TRBD2 may supply D (5 bases each). The CDR3 nucleotides are TGTGCCAGCAGCCCCGGGACCGATCCCTACGAGCAGTACTTC. Translation: CASSPGTDPYEQYF.